The next 23 T cell receptor beta chains were all read from a single sample in a study of control samples from healthy donors and cancer patients. Clones were sequenced by immunoSEQ multiplex PCR, and TCRdb holds only the in-frame ones, with some missing. The data show 53,000 or so clones, about nine tenths seen once. The sequencing sample was made of PBMCs. These receptors were collected from a man between 60 and 75 years old with head and neck cancer.

The rearrangement joins TRBV6-2 or TRBV6-3 to TRBJ2-2, with 10 positions matching TRBD2. CDR1 is MNHEY and CDR2 is SVGEGT in the germline V gene. The trim removed 5 bases at V and 7 bases at J, leaving 7 bases unmatched. The CDR3 runs 15 residues. The CDR3 coding sequence is TGTGCCAGCAGTCCGAGCGGGGGGGCTGTCGGGGAGCTGTTTTTT. This gives the protein CASSPSGGAVGELFF.

J is TRBJ1-4 and V is TRBV11-2; 7 bases are a match to TRBD1. The CDR3 contains 16 residues. With V trimmed by 5 bases and J by 3 bases, 9 bases remained unmatched. Germline V gene lookup returns CDR1 SGHAT and CDR2 FQNNGV. The CDR3 sequence is CASSQGGYGANEKLFF. In DNA form, the CDR3 reads TGTGCCAGCAGCCAAGGGGGCTATGGAGCTAATGAAAAACTGTTTTTT.

This chain links TRBV4-3 with TRBJ2-1, with 7 bases fitting TRBD2. The J segment lost 6 bases and the V segment lost 1 base, leaving 6 bases of the junction unmatched. This CDR3 has 15 residues. Germline loops: CDR1 LGHNA, CDR2 YSLEER. CDR3 protein: CASSQAPSGFNEQFF. The CDR3 DNA sequence: TGCGCCAGCAGCCAAGCGCCTAGCGGATTCAATGAGCAGTTCTTC.

The chain recombines TRBV6-5 with TRBJ1-4; the match to TRBD1 covers 8 bases. V lost 2 bases to trimming and J lost 8 bases; unmatched junction nucleotides: 4. CDR1 is MNHEY, CDR2 SVGAGI, per germline. This CDR3 contains 14 residues. The CDR3 spells CASSYIQGGEKLFF. CDR3 nucleotide sequence: TGTGCCAGCAGTTACATACAGGGGGGGGAAAAACTGTTTTTT.

A single count supports this clone. The chain links TRBV7-3 to TRBJ2-1; 14 bases are a match to TRBD2. After removal of 4 bases from V and 0 bases from J, the junction contained 2 bases not matched to a gene. CDR3 length: 17 amino acids. The germline gives CDR1 SGHTA, CDR2 FQGTGA. CDR3 DNA sequence: TGTGCCAGCAGCTCTGGGACTAGCGGGAGCTCCTACAATGAGCAGTTCTTC. Protein product: CASSSGTSGSSYNEQFF.

The chain combines TRBV3-1 (or the pseudogene TRBV3-2) with TRBJ2-1, with no clear D. Between the trimmed V and J ends, which lost 3 bases and 2 bases, there was a span of 5 bases. The CDR3 is made up of 13 amino acids. The germline gives CDR1 LGHDT, CDR2 YNNKEL (reference sequence). This CDR3 reads CASSQPPYNEQFF. In DNA, the CDR3 is TGTGCCAGCAGCCAGCCACCCTACAATGAGCAGTTCTTC.

V and J are TRBV30 and TRBJ1-5, with a possible D match to TRBD1 (5 bases). The CDR3 consists of 15 residues. With 3 bases removed from V and 0 bases from J, the gap between germline ends came to 12 bases. CDR1 GTSNPN and CDR2 SVGIG come from the germline V gene (reference sequence). CDR3 sequence reads: CAWSGGQISNQPQHF. The DNA of the CDR3 is TGTGCCTGGAGCGGCGGACAAATTAGCAATCAGCCCCAGCATTTT.

The rearrangement joins TRBV24-1 to TRBJ2-5; no clear D gene. This CDR3 contains 15 residues. Germline V gene lookup returns CDR1 KGHDR and CDR2 SFDVKD. Deletions cut 3 bases from V and 2 bases from J, with 12 bases between. The CDR3 protein is CATSDPQLGQETQYF. The CDR3 nucleotides read TGTGCCACCAGTGATCCCCAGTTGGGGCAAGAGACCCAGTACTTC.

The CDR3 spells CSASSDSSPQHF. In DNA form, the CDR3 reads TGCAGCGCATCCTCGGACAGTTCGCCCCAGCATTTT. The chain employs TRBV29-1 and TRBJ1-5, with a possible D match to TRBD1 (6 bases). This CDR3 has 12 amino acids. The germline CDR1 and CDR2 sequences are SQVTM and ANQGSEA. Trimming removed 7 bases from V and 9 bases from J, with 16 bases in between. The whole variable domain, filled in from reference TRBV29-1 and TRBJ1-5, reads SAVISQKPSRDICQRGTSLTIQCQVDSQVTMMFWYRQQPGQSLTLIATANQGSEATYESGFVIDKFPISRPNLTFSTLTVSNMSPEDSSIYLCSASSDSSPQHFGDGTRLSIL.

In DNA, the CDR3 is TGTGCCAGCAGTCACAGGAGGGATGGCTACACCTTC. This sequence encodes CASSHRRDGYTF. The chain links TRBV28 to TRBJ1-2; a weak D match, TRBD1 (5 bases). With 5 bases removed from V and 6 bases from J, the gap between germline ends came to 10 bases. The length of the CDR3 is 12 residues. Germline loops: CDR1 MDHEN, CDR2 SYDVKM.

The V and J genes are TRBV28 and TRBJ1-6, with D possibly being TRBD1 (5 bases). Germline V gene sequence: CDR1 MDHEN, CDR2 SYDVKM. V was cut by 6 bases and J by 9 bases, with 15 bases left in between. The CDR3 covers 14 residues. CDR3 DNA sequence: TGTGCCAGCAGGGTACAGGTCGCGGGTTCACCCCTCCACTTT. It codes for CASRVQVAGSPLHF.

The V and J genes are TRBV7-9 and TRBJ2-2; the D is unclear. Germline CDR1 reads SEHNR; CDR2 reads FQNEAQ (reference sequence). The CDR3 has 13 amino acids. V was shortened by 6 bases and J by 3 bases, with 8 bases between the two germline ends. The CDR3 is CASSRDHTGELFF. The CDR3 nucleotides read TGTGCCAGCAGTCGAGACCACACCGGGGAGCTGTTTTTT.

V is TRBV28 and J is TRBJ1-1; TRBD1 might be the D (6 bases). Trimming stripped 6 bases from V and 11 bases from J, with 13 bases between. The CDR3 totals 11 residues. Germline CDR1 is MDHEN and CDR2 is SYDVKM. This chain's CDR3 is CASRGAQGAFF. The CDR3 coding sequence is TGTGCCAGCAGGGGGGCTCAGGGGGCTTTCTTT. Variable domain in full (rest from reference TRBV28 and TRBJ1-1): DVKVTQSSRYLVKRTGEKVFLECVQDMDHENMFWYRQDPGLGLRLIYFSYDVKMKEKGDIPEGYSVSREKKERFSLILESASTNQTSMYLCASRGAQGAFFGQGTRLTVV.

The chain recombines TRBV9 with TRBJ2-3; the match to TRBD2 covers 8 bases. Trimming at V came to 0 bases and at J to 0 bases, leaving 6 bases not matched to a gene. The CDR3 sequence is 17 residues long. Per germline, CDR1 SGDLS and CDR2 YYNGEE. CDR3 DNA sequence: TGTGCCAGCAGCGTAGATTCCGGGAGGGCTAGCACAGATACGCAGTATTTT. It translates to CASSVDSGRASTDTQYF.

The genes are TRBV7-9 and TRBJ2-7; D is uncertain. Trimming took off 5 bases at V and 4 bases at J, with 9 bases between the two ends. The CDR3 runs 12 residues. Germline CDR1 and CDR2: SEHNR and FQNEAQ (reference sequence). The CDR3 region has the DNA TGTGCCAGCAGCCCGGAGCCTTACGAGCAGTACTTC. Translating gives CASSPEPYEQYF.

The chain couples TRBV30 to TRBJ2-5; 12 nucleotides line up with TRBD2. Germline assignment: CDR1 GTSNPN and CDR2 SVGIG (reference sequence). The V and J ends lost 2 bases and 1 base, in that order; junction bases with no gene match: 2. CDR3 length: 15 residues. CDR3 sequence (DNA): TGTGCCTGGAGTCTGGGACTAGCGGGCCAAGAGACCCAGTACTTC. This gives the protein CAWSLGLAGQETQYF.

This clone was seen just once. J is TRBJ1-5 and V is TRBV3-1 (or the pseudogene TRBV3-2); D might be TRBD1 (6 bases). Germline V gene sequence: CDR1 LGHDT, CDR2 YNNKEL (reference sequence). CDR3 size: 18 residues. V was pared by 2 bases and J by 0 bases, with 17 bases between. Here the CDR3 reads CASSQNVDRHDSNQPQHF. Written as DNA, the CDR3 is TGTGCCAGCAGCCAAAATGTTGACAGGCATGATAGCAATCAGCCCCAGCATTTT.

This chain joins TRBV2 and TRBJ1-2, with D possibly matching TRBD1 (5 bases). This CDR3 has 15 residues. Per germline, CDR1 SNHLY and CDR2 FYNNEI. Trimming stripped 3 bases from V and 1 base from J, with 12 bases between. The CDR3 DNA reads as TGTGCCAGCAGTGATTCGGGGCTCTTTAACTATGGCTACACCTTC. Encoded protein: CASSDSGLFNYGYTF.

J is TRBJ2-2 and V is TRBV10-1; 7 positions agree with TRBD1. Per the germline V gene, CDR1 is WNHNN and CDR2 is SYGVQD (reference sequence). This CDR3 contains 18 residues. After removal of 2 bases from V and 0 bases from J, the junction contained 9 bases not matched to a gene. This CDR3 is CASSEMLSTGTNTGELFF. Written as DNA, the CDR3 is TGCGCCAGCAGTGAGATGTTGTCGACAGGGACGAACACCGGGGAGCTGTTTTTT.

This CDR3 is CASSMSTGYEQYF. CDR3 DNA: TGTGCCAGCAGTATGAGTACAGGGTACGAGCAGTACTTC. The chain links TRBV6-5 to TRBJ2-7; the D gene is possibly TRBD1 (6 bases). CDR1 is MNHEY and CDR2 is SVGAGI in the germline V gene. The CDR3 contains 13 residues. V was clipped by 5 bases and J by 4 bases, with 12 bases between them.

This rearrangement joins TRBV4-1 to TRBJ2-5, with 10 nucleotides matching TRBD2. Germline V gene data show CDR1 as MGHRA and CDR2 as YSYEKL. The junction had 2 bases not matched to a gene; V was cut back by 2 bases and J by 2 bases. The CDR3 has 15 amino acids. Written as DNA, the CDR3 is TGCGCCAGCAGCCAAAGAGCGGGGGGGCAAGAGACCCAGTACTTC. Translated, it gives CASSQRAGGQETQYF.

The chain links TRBV14 to TRBJ2-7; 9 positions agree with TRBD1. Germline-derived CDR1 and CDR2 are SGHDN and FVKESK. Germline trimming cut 4 bases from V and 6 bases from J; bases unmatched to any gene: 22. This CDR3 comprises 19 residues. Written as DNA, the CDR3 is TGTGCCAGCAGCCGACGAAATCCGGGACAGGGAGGATTGGGAAGCGAGCAGTACTTC. Encoded protein: CASSRRNPGQGGLGSEQYF. Based on the CDR3 plus reference TRBV14 and TRBJ2-7, the full variable domain is EAGVTQFPSHSVIEKGQTVTLRCDPISGHDNLYWYRRVMGKEIKFLLHFVKESKQDESGMPNNRFLAERTGGTYSTLKVQPAELEDSGVYFCASSRRNPGQGGLGSEQYFGPGTRLTVT.

The table lists this clone with a few counts. V is TRBV15 and J is TRBJ2-3; D is perhaps TRBD2 (6 bases). This CDR3 contains 14 residues. Germline V gene sequence: CDR1 LNHNV, CDR2 YYDKDF (reference sequence). V was cut by 7 bases and J by 2 bases, with 13 bases left in between. The CDR3 nucleotides are TGTGCCACCAAGGAGGGCGCTTCCACAGATACGCAGTATTTT. It translates to CATKEGASTDTQYF.